The clone carrying this T cell receptor beta chain was seen repeatedly, ten times or more. Its antigen is unknown. Using a J-beta primer mix together with a sample-barcoded 5' primer, a second PCR was run for about 7 to 12 cycles. A template-switch adaptor with 12 random nucleotides tagged each cDNA molecule. MiXCR, applied by TCRdb to the 5' RACE reads, yields one record per CDR3 protein. The table lists more than 800,000 distinct CDR3 sequences, about 28% of them singletons. Trimming shortened V by 5 bases and J by 7 bases, and 15 bases separated the two germline ends. Germline CDR1 is DFQATT and CDR2 is SNEGSKA (reference sequence). The CDR3 runs 14 residues. This specimen comes from a study of blood T cells in healthy people across ages. Overall study results and limits: In long-lived donors, naive CD4+ cell counts and diversity exceeded those of aged donors. The authors considered diversity estimates from one million T cells to be underestimates. A strong correlation was seen between TCR beta diversity and naive T cell percentage.

This chain links TRBV20-1 with TRBJ1-6, with no clear D. Sequenced sample: blood. This TCR came from a woman older than 75 in good health. CDR3 loop: CSAHTGRSNSPLHF. CDR3 nucleotides: TGCAGTGCTCACACCGGACGGAGCAATTCACCCCTCCACTTT.